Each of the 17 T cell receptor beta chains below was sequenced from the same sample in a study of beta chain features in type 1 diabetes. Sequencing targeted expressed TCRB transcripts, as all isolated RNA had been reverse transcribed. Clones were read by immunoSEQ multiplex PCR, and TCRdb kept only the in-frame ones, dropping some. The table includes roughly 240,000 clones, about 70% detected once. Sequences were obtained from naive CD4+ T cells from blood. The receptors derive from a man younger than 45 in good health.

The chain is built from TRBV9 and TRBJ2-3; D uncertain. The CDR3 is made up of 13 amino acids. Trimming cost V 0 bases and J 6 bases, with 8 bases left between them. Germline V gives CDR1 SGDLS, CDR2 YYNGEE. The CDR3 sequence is CASSVGTRDTQYF. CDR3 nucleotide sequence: TGTGCCAGCAGCGTAGGCACAAGGGATACGCAGTATTTT.

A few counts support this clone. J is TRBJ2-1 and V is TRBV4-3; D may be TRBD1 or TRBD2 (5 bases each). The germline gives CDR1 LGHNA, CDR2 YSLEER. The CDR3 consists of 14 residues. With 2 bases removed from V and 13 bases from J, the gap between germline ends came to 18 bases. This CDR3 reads CASSQLGLRGEQFF. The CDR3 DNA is TGCGCCAGCAGCCAACTTGGACTGAGGGGAGAACAGTTCTTC.

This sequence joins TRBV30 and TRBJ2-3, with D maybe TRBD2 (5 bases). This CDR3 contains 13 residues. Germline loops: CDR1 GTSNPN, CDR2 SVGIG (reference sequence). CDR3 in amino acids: CAGGATSTDTQYF. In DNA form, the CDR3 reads TGTGCTGGAGGAGCGACTAGCACAGATACGCAGTATTTT.

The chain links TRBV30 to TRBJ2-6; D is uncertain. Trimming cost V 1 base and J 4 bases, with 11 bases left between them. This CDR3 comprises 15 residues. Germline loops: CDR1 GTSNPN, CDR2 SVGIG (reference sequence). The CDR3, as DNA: TGTGCCTGGAGTGGCGACCTGGGGGGGGCCAACGTCCTGACTTTC. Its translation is CAWSGDLGGANVLTF. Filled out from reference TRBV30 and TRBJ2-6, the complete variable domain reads SQTIHQWPATLVQPVGSPLSLECTVEGTSNPNLYWYRQAAGRGLQLLFYSVGIGQISSEVPQNLSASRPQDRQFILSSKKLLLSDSGFYLCAWSGDLGGANVLTFGAGSRLTVL.

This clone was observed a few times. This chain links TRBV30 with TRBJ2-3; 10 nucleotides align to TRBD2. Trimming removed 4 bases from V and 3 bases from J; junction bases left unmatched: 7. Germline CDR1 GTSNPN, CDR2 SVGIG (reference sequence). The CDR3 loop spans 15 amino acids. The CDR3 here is CAWKGLAYKTDTQYF. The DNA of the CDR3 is TGTGCCTGGAAGGGACTAGCGTACAAAACAGATACGCAGTATTTT. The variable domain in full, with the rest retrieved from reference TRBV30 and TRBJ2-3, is SQTIHQWPATLVQPVGSPLSLECTVEGTSNPNLYWYRQAAGRGLQLLFYSVGIGQISSEVPQNLSASRPQDRQFILSSKKLLLSDSGFYLCAWKGLAYKTDTQYFGPGTRLTVL.

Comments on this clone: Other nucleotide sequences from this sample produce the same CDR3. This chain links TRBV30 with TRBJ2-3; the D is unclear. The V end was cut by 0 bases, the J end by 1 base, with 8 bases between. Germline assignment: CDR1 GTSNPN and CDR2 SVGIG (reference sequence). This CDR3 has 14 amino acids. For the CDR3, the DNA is TGTGCCTGGAGTGTAGGCGGTGGCACAGATACGCAGTATTTT. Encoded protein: CAWSVGGGTDTQYF.

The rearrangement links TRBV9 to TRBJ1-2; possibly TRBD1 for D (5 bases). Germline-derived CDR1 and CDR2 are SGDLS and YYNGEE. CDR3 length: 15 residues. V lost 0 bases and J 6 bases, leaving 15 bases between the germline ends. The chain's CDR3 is CASSVDEGRGHGYTF. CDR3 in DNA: TGTGCCAGCAGCGTAGATGAAGGTCGGGGACATGGCTACACCTTC.

CDR3 nucleotide sequence: TGTGCCAGCAGTTTAATAGACAGCCCATACACCGGGGAGCTGTTTTTT. Translated: CASSLIDSPYTGELFF. V and J are TRBV27 and TRBJ2-2; a weak D match, TRBD1 (5 bases). Germline lookup yields CDR1 MNHEY and CDR2 SMNVEV (reference sequence). Deletions cut 2 bases from V and 3 bases from J, with 13 bases between. The length of the CDR3 is 16 residues.

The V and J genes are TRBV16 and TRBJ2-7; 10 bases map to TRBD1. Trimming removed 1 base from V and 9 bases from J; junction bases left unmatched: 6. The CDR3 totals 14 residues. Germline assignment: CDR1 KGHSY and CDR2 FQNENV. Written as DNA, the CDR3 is TGTGCCAGCAGCCAATTAGCGACAGGGGGCTTGCAGTACTTC. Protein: CASSQLATGGLQYF.

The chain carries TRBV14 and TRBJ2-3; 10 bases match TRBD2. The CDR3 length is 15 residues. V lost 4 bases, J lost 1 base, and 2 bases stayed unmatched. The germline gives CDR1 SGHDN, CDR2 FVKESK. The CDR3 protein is CASSRSGRRTDTQYF. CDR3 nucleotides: TGTGCCAGCAGCCGTAGCGGGAGGCGCACAGATACGCAGTATTTT.

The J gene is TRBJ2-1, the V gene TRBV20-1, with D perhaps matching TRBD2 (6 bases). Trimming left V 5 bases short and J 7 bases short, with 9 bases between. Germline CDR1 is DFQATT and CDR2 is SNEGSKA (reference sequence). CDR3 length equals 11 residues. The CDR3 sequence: CSAFGGNEQFF. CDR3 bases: TGCAGTGCTTTCGGGGGAAATGAGCAGTTCTTC.

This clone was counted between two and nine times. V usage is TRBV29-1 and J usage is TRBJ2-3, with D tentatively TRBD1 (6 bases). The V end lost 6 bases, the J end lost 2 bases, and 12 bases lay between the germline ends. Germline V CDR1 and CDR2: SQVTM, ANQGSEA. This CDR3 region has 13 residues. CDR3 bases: TGCAGCGTCCGGGACACCCCCACAGATACGCAGTATTTT. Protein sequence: CSVRDTPTDTQYF.

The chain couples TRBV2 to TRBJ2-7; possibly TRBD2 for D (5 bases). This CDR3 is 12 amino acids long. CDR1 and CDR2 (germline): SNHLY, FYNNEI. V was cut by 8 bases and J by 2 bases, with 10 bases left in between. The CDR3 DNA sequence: TGTGCCAGCGGACTGTTAACCTACGAGCAGTACTTC. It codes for CASGLLTYEQYF.

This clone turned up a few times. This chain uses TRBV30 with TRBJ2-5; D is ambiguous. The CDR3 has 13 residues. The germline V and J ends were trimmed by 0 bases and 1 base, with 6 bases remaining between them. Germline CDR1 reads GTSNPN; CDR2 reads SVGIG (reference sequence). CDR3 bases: TGTGCCTGGAGTGTTAACAGCCAAGAGACCCAGTACTTC. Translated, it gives CAWSVNSQETQYF.

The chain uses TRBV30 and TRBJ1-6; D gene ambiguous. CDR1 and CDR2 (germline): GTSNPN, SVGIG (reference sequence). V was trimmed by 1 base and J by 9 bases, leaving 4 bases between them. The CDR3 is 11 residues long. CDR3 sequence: CAWSGGSPLHF. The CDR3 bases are TGTGCCTGGAGTGGGGGTTCACCCCTCCACTTT.

The CDR3 is CAWSEGLASSYEQYF. As DNA, the CDR3 is TGTGCCTGGAGTGAGGGACTAGCGAGTTCATACGAGCAGTACTTC. The V call is TRBV30, the J call TRBJ2-7, with 10 bases aligning to TRBD2. CDR1 is GTSNPN, CDR2 SVGIG, per germline (reference sequence). Unmatched junction bases numbered 7, after V lost 1 base and J lost 4 bases. This CDR3 region has 15 residues.

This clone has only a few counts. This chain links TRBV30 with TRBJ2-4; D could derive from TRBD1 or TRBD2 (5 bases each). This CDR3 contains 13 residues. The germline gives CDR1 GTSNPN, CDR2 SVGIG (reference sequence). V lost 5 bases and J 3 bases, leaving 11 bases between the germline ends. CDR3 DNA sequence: TGTGCCTGGGAGGGGAAGTACAAAAACATTCAGTACTTC. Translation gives CAWEGKYKNIQYF.